This T cell receptor (beta chain) stems from a study of T cells and Merkel cell carcinoma outcomes. Study-wide findings and caveats: Reportedly, T-cell repertoire with density predicts Merkel cell carcinoma outcomes.

As regards this clone: The antigen is not known.

Repertoires were generated with immunoSEQ multiplex PCR, while TCRdb's copy carries only in-frame clones and drops some. The table shows roughly 16,000 clones, with roughly 81% occurring only once. The sequencing sample was made of tumor tissue from Merkel cell carcinoma. The clonotype comes from a human donor with Merkel cell carcinoma.

DNA of the CDR3: TGTGCCAGCAGCTTATTGATCCTTGCGGAACCCATTTGCAATCAGCCCCAGCATTTT. Its protein product is CASSLLILAEPICNQPQHF. The V call is TRBV7-3, the J call TRBJ1-5; no reliable D call. The germline V gene encodes CDR1 SGHTA and CDR2 FQGTGA. The CDR3 is 19 residues long. The V end was cut by 2 bases, the J end by 2 bases, with 22 bases between.